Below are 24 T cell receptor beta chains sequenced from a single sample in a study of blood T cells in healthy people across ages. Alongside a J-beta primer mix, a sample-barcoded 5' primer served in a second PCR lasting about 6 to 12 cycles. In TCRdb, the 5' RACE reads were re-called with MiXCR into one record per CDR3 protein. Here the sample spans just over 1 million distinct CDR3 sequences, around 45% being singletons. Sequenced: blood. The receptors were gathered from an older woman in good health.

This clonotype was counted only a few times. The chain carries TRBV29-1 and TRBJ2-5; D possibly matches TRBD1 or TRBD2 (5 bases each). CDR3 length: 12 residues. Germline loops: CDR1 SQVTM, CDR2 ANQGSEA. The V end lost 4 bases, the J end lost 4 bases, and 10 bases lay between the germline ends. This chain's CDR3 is CSVGGERETQYF. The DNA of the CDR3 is TGCAGCGTTGGAGGGGAGCGAGAGACCCAGTACTTC.

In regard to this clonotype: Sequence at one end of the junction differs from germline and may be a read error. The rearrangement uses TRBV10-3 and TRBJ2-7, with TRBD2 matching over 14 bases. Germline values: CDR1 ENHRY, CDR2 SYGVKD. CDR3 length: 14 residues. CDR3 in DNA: TGTGCCGTCAGGGGACTAGCGGGAGTCCACGAGCAGTACTTC. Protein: CAVRGLAGVHEQYF.

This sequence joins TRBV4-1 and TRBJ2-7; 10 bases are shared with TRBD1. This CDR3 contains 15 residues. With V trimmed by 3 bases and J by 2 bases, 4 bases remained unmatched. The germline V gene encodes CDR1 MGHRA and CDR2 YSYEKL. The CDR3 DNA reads TGCGCCAGCAGCCAGGACAGGGGGATCGCCTACGAGCAGTACTTC. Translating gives CASSQDRGIAYEQYF.

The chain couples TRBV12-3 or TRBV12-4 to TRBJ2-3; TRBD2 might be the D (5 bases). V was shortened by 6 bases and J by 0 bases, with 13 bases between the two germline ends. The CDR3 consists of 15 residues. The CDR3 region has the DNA TGTGCCAGCAGGCGGATAGCGACTAGCACAGATACGCAGTATTTT. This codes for CASRRIATSTDTQYF.

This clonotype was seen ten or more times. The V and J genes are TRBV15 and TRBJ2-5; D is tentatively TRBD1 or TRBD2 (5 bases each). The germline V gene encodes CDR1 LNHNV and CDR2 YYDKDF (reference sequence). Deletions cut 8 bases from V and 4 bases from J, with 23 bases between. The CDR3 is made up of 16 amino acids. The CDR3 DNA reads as TGTGCCACCCTCGGACCCTCTAGTGGGGACCGAGAGACCCAGTACTTC. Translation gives CATLGPSSGDRETQYF.

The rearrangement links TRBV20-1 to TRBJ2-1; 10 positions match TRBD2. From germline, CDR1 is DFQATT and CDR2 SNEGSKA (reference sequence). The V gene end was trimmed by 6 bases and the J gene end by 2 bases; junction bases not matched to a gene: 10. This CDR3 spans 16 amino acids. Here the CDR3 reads CSAARGTSGTYNEQFF. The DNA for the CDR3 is TGCAGTGCCGCAAGAGGAACTAGCGGGACCTACAATGAGCAGTTCTTC.

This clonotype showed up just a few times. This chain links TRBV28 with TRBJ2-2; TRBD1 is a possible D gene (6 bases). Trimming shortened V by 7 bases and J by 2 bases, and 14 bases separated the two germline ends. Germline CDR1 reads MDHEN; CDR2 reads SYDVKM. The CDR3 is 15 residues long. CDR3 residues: CASKGVLGNTGELFF. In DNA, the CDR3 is TGTGCCAGCAAGGGGGTATTGGGTAACACCGGGGAGCTGTTTTTT.

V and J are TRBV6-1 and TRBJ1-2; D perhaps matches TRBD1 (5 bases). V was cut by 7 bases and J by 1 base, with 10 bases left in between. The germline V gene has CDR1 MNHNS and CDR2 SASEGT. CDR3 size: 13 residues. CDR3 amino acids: CASTQDINYGYTF. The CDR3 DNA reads TGTGCCAGCACCCAGGACATTAACTATGGCTACACCTTC.

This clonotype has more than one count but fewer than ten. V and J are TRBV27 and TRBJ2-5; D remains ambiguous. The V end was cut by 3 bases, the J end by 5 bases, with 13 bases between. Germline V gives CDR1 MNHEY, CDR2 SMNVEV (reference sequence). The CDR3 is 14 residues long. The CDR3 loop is CASSFAGQWETQYF. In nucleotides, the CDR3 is TGTGCCAGCAGTTTCGCCGGTCAGTGGGAGACCCAGTACTTC.

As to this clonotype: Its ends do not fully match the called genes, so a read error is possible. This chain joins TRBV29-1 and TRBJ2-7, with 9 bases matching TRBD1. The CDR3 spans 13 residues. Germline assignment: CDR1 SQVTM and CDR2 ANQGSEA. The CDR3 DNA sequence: TGCAACGTTTTGACAGGGGGATTCCAAAAGCAGTACTTC. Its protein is CNVLTGGFQKQYF.

Written as DNA, the CDR3 is TGCAGCGTTGAAGTAGGAGGTTCCCTATTGAGCAATGAGCAGTTCTTC. This sequence encodes CSVEVGGSLLSNEQFF. The V call is TRBV29-1, the J call TRBJ2-1, with D possibly being TRBD2 (5 bases). V gave up 1 base and J gave up 6 bases, with 19 bases separating them. CDR3 length: 16 residues. Germline CDR1 reads SQVTM; CDR2 reads ANQGSEA.

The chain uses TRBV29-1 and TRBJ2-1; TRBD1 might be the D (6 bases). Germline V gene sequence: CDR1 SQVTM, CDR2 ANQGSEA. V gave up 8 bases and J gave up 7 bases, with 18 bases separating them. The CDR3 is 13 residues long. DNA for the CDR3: TGCAGCATCGCAGAAAGGACAGCAAATGAGCAGTTCTTC. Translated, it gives CSIAERTANEQFF.

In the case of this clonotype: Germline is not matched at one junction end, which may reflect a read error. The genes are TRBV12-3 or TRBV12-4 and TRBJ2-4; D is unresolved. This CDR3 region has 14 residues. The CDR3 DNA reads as TGTGCCAGCAGTTTTTCCGAATCCAAAAACACTCAGTACTTC. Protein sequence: CASSFSESKNTQYF.

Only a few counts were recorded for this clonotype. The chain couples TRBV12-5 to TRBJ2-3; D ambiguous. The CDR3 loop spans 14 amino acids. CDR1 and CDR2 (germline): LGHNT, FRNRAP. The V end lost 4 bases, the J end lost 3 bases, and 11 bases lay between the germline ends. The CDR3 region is CASGSLGPTDTQYF. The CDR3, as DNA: TGTGCTAGTGGTTCCCTCGGGCCTACAGATACGCAGTATTTT.

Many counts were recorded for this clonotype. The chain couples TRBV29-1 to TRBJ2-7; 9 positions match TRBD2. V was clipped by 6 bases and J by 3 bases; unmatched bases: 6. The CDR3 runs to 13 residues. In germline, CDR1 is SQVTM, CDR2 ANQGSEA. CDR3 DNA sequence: TGCAGCGTCACAGCGGGAGGAGTCTACGAGCAGTACTTC. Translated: CSVTAGGVYEQYF.

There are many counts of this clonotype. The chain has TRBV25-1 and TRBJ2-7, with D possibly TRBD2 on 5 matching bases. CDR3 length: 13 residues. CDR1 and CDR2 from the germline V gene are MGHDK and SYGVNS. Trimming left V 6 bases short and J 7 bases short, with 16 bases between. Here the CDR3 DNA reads TGTGCCAGCAGACCAGGTGCATCGGGGGAGCAGTACTTC. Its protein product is CASRPGASGEQYF.

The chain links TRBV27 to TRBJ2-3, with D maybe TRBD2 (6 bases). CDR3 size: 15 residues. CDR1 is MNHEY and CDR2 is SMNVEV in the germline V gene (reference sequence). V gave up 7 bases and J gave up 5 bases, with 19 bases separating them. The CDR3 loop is CASTSGTGVIDTQYF. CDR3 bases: TGTGCCAGCACTTCCGGGACGGGAGTAATAGATACGCAGTATTTT.

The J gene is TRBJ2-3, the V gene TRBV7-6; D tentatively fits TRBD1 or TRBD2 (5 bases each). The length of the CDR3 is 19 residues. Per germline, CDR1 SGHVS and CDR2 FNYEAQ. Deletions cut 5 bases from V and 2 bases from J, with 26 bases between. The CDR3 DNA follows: TGTGCCAGCAGCCCAGCGAAGGCAGGGACCAAGATTTCCACAGATACGCAGTATTTT. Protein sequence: CASSPAKAGTKISTDTQYF.

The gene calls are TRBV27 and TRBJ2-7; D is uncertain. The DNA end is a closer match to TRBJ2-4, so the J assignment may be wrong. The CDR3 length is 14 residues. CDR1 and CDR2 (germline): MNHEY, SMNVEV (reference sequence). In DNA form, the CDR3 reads TGTGCCAGCAGTTTAACCTCCAGCATAAACATTCAGTACTTC. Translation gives CASSLTSSINIQYF.

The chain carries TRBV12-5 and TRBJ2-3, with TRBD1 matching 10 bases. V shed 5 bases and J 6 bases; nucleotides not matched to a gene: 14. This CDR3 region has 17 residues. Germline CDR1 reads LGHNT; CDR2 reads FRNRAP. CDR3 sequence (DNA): TGTGCTAGTGGTCCAGAGACGGGGACAGGGGCTTTGGATACGCAGTATTTT. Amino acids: CASGPETGTGALDTQYF.

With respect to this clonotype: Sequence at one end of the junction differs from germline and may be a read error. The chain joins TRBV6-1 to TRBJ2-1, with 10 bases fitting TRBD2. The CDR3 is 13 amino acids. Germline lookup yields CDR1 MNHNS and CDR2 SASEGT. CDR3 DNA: TGTGCAAGCACGGGAGCGGGAGGGGGGGAGCAGTTCTTC. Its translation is CASTGAGGGEQFF.

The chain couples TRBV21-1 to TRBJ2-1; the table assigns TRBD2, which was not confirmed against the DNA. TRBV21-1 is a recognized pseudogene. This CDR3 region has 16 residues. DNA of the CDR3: TGTGCCAGCAGCAAAGACCCCAAACTAGGGGGCAATGAGCAGTTCTTC. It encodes CASSKDPKLGGNEQFF.

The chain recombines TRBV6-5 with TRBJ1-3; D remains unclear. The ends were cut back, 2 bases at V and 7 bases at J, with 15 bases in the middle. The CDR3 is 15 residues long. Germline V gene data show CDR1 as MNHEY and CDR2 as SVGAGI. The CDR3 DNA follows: TGTGCCAGCAGTTACGGTCCCAACGTGGGGAACACCATATATTTT. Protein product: CASSYGPNVGNTIYF.

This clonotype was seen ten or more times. CDR3 in amino acids: CSVVPGQNEAFF. For the CDR3, the DNA is TGCAGCGTTGTGCCGGGACAGAACGAAGCTTTCTTT. The rearrangement uses TRBV29-1 and TRBJ1-1; 7 bases line up with TRBD1. Germline V lookup: CDR1 SQVTM, CDR2 ANQGSEA. J lost 8 bases, V lost 4 bases, and 7 bases had no gene match. The length of the CDR3 is 12 residues.